This TCR beta chain was retrieved from a study of chemoradiotherapy in HPV16-positive cancers. Study findings and constraints: The functional HPV-specific definition rests on just a couple of HPV16-positive patients. During treatment, candidate HPV-specific clones and E7-related motifs expanded in tumor.

Samples were taken several times over chemoradiotherapy. About this clone itself: Its antigen is not identified.

TCRdb's table, derived via immunoSEQ multiplex PCR, lists solely in-frame clones and lacks some. In the table there are fewer than 3,000 clones, around nine tenths of which are singletons. The V gene lost 8 bases and the J gene lost 5 bases, with 18 bases spanning the gap. The CDR3 extends over 14 amino acids. The origin of this receptor is a human donor with HPV-associated anogenital cancer. The chain carries TRBV23-1 and TRBJ1-2; D unresolved. TRBV23-1 is flagged as an ORF with uncertain function. Sample: tumor tissue, taken from a patient who underwent chemoradiotherapy. The CDR3 region has the DNA TGCGCCAGCTTCTCCGGGGTCCTAAGGTATGGCTACACCTTC. Encoded protein: CASFSGVLRYGYTF.